One and the same sample provided the 17 T cell receptor beta chains below, sequenced in a study of OX40 agonist ivuxolimab in advanced cancers. Sequencing used immunoSEQ multiplex PCR; TCRdb keeps in-frame clones, though not all of them. Of under 75,000 clones in the sample, around nine tenths were seen once. The starting material was CD4+ or CD8+ T cells sorted from blood, obtained in a trial of the OX40 agonist ivuxolimab. The receptor source for this set is an adult with an advanced solid tumor such as melanoma, head and neck, liver or kidney cancer.

This clone appeared once. The CDR3 coding sequence is TGTGCCAGCAGCCAGGGGGACAGGAGCACCTACGAGCAGTACTTC. It encodes CASSQGDRSTYEQYF. The gene calls are TRBV11-1 and TRBJ2-7; 8 bases align to TRBD1. V gave up 5 bases and J gave up 2 bases; unmatched junction bases: 8. Germline CDR1 and CDR2: SGHAT and FQDESV (reference sequence). The CDR3 consists of 15 residues. The full variable domain, with the rest looked up from reference TRBV11-1 and TRBJ2-7, is EAEVAQSPRYKITEKSQAVAFWCDPISGHATLYWYRQILGQGPELLVQFQDESVVDDSQLPKDRFSAERLKGVDSTLKIQPAELGDSAMYLCASSQGDRSTYEQYFGPGTRLTVT.

V and J are TRBV9 and TRBJ2-1; TRBD2 matches at 8 bases. V lost 4 bases, J lost 9 bases, and 12 bases stayed unmatched. CDR1 is SGDLS, CDR2 YYNGEE, per germline. This CDR3 has 15 residues. The CDR3 loop is CASSPFSGDEGEQFF. CDR3 DNA sequence: TGTGCCAGCAGCCCATTTAGCGGGGATGAGGGTGAGCAGTTCTTC.

This clone was observed a single time. This chain links TRBV10-3 with TRBJ2-7, with 10 bases matching TRBD2. The CDR3 is made up of 14 amino acids. Germline-derived CDR1 and CDR2 are ENHRY and SYGVKD. Trimming cost V 2 bases and J 3 bases; bases outside gene matches: 1. CDR3 protein: CAISETSGIYEQYF. CDR3 DNA: TGTGCCATCAGTGAGACTAGCGGGATCTACGAGCAGTACTTC.

This chain uses TRBV27 with TRBJ2-1; D perhaps matches TRBD2 (6 bases). Germline V gene sequence: CDR1 MNHEY, CDR2 SMNVEV (reference sequence). V was cut by 5 bases and J by 8 bases, with 22 bases left in between. The CDR3 runs to 16 residues. Here the CDR3 reads CASSPTGGPQRYEQFF. The DNA of the CDR3 is TGTGCCAGCAGTCCTACCGGGGGACCCCAACGGTATGAGCAGTTCTTC.

The rearrangement links TRBV28 to TRBJ1-4; 7 nucleotides align to TRBD1. CDR3 size: 16 residues. Germline CDR1 is MDHEN and CDR2 is SYDVKM. The J segment lost 5 bases and the V segment lost 6 bases, leaving 12 bases of the junction unmatched. The CDR3 sequence is CASSDPGTVLNEKLFF. The CDR3 DNA sequence: TGTGCCAGCAGCGACCCAGGGACAGTATTAAATGAAAAACTGTTTTTT.

This sequence joins TRBV5-1 and TRBJ2-1; 7 bases are shared with TRBD2. This CDR3 region has 13 residues. With V trimmed by 4 bases and J by 10 bases, 8 bases remained unmatched. Per the germline V gene, CDR1 is SGHRS and CDR2 is YFSETQ. For the CDR3, the DNA is TGCGCCAGCAGCCAGGGACTACCTCCGGAGCAGTTCTTC. Its translation is CASSQGLPPEQFF.

The chain has TRBV27 and TRBJ2-7; D is uncertain. V was clipped by 8 bases and J by 0 bases, with 17 bases between them. The germline CDR1 and CDR2 sequences are MNHEY and SMNVEV (reference sequence). This CDR3 comprises 15 residues. The CDR3 sequence is CASRRRDQSSYEQYF. In nucleotides, the CDR3 is TGTGCCAGCCGTAGACGAGACCAGAGCTCCTACGAGCAGTACTTC.

The chain is built from TRBV10-3 and TRBJ1-3, with D maybe TRBD1 (5 bases). V lost 8 bases to trimming and J lost 0 bases, with 17 bases between them. Germline CDR1 and CDR2: ENHRY and SYGVKD. CDR3 length equals 16 residues. The chain's CDR3 is CAIGETAHYSGNTIYF. In DNA form, the CDR3 reads TGTGCCATCGGAGAGACAGCTCACTACTCTGGAAACACCATATATTTT.

V gene TRBV6-6 combines with J gene TRBJ2-1, with D maybe TRBD2 (5 bases). This CDR3 has 14 residues. Germline CDR1 and CDR2: MNHNY and SVGAGI (reference sequence). With 10 bases removed from V and 2 bases from J, the gap between germline ends came to 15 bases. The CDR3 spells CATTSGGPYNEQFF. In DNA, the CDR3 is TGTGCCACCACCTCGGGCGGGCCCTACAATGAGCAGTTCTTC.

V gene TRBV19 combines with J gene TRBJ1-1, with D unclear. The CDR3 contains 13 residues. Trimming shortened V by 10 bases and J by 4 bases, and 16 bases separated the two germline ends. CDR1 is LNHDA, CDR2 SQIVND, per germline (reference sequence). The CDR3 bases are TGTGCCACTGGGGTAGGGTTGGGCACTGAAGCTTTCTTT. This encodes CATGVGLGTEAFF.

The chain recombines TRBV7-3 with TRBJ1-1; D gene uncertain. This CDR3 has 13 amino acids. V gave up 2 bases and J gave up 0 bases, with 4 bases separating them. Germline-derived CDR1 and CDR2 are SGHTA and FQGTGA. CDR3 sequence (DNA): TGTGCCAGCAGCTTAGAATTGAACACTGAAGCTTTCTTT. Protein product: CASSLELNTEAFF.

The genes are TRBV10-3 and TRBJ2-4; 16 positions agree with TRBD2. Germline V gene lookup returns CDR1 ENHRY and CDR2 SYGVKD. V shed 3 bases and J 0 bases; nucleotides not matched to a gene: 14. The CDR3 totals 22 residues. The chain's CDR3 is CAISEWGLAGGPTVQAKNIQYF. The CDR3 nucleotides are TGTGCCATCAGTGAATGGGGACTAGCGGGAGGGCCGACGGTGCAAGCCAAAAACATTCAGTACTTC.

The chain joins TRBV19 to TRBJ2-1; 10 bases fit TRBD2. From germline, CDR1 is LNHDA and CDR2 SQIVND (reference sequence). V dropped 5 bases and J dropped 1; count of bases not matched to a gene: 5. The CDR3 contains 16 residues. The CDR3, as DNA: TGTGCCAGTAGTGATAGCGGGAGGTGGTCCTACAATGAGCAGTTCTTC. Translation gives CASSDSGRWSYNEQFF. Full variable domain (rest looked up from reference TRBV19 and TRBJ2-1): DGGITQSPKYLFRKEGQNVTLSCEQNLNHDAMYWYRQDPGQGLRLIYYSQIVNDFQKGDIAEGYSVSREKKESFPLTVTSAQKNPTAFYLCASSDSGRWSYNEQFFGPGTRLTVL.

V is TRBV28 and J is TRBJ2-3; D is unclear. The CDR3 has 13 residues. CDR1 MDHEN and CDR2 SYDVKM come from the germline V gene. Trimming took 2 bases from V and 1 from J, leaving 4 bases between them. For the CDR3, the DNA is TGTGCCAGCAGTTTAGTACGCACAGATACGCAGTATTTT. Translated: CASSLVRTDTQYF.

This rearrangement joins TRBV27 to TRBJ2-7; a possible D gene is TRBD2 (5 bases). With 6 bases removed from V and 5 bases from J, the gap between germline ends came to 17 bases. Germline V lookup: CDR1 MNHEY, CDR2 SMNVEV (reference sequence). CDR3 length equals 14 residues. The CDR3 bases are TGTGCCAGCAGGACGGGGTCAGAGATTAACGAGCAGTACTTC. Amino acid sequence: CASRTGSEINEQYF.

This clone was counted once. The chain links TRBV30 to TRBJ2-2; D possibly corresponds to TRBD2 (5 bases). With 0 bases removed from V and 11 bases from J, the gap between germline ends came to 13 bases. CDR1 is GTSNPN and CDR2 is SVGIG in the germline V gene (reference sequence). This CDR3 region has 13 residues. CDR3 nucleotide sequence: TGTGCCTGGAGTGTAGGAGAGGGCTTCGAGCTGTTTTTT. The encoded protein is CAWSVGEGFELFF.

The chain is built from TRBV10-3 and TRBJ2-1; maybe TRBD1 (7 bases). Germline CDR1 ENHRY, CDR2 SYGVKD. The V and J ends lost 11 bases and 10 bases respectively, with 21 bases between them. The CDR3 runs to 13 residues. In DNA form, the CDR3 reads TGTGCCGTACTAGCCACGGCAGGGGGGGAGCAGTTCTTC. This sequence encodes CAVLATAGGEQFF.